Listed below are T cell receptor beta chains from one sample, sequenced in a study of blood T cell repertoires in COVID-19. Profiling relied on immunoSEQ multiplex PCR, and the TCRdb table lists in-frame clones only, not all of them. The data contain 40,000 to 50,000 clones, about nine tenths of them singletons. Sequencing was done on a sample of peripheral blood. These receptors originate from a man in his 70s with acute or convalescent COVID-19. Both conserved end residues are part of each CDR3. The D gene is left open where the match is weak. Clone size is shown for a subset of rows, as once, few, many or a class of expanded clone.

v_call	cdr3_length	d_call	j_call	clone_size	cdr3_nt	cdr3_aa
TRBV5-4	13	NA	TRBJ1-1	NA	TGTGCCAGCAGCTCCGCGGGGGGGATGAGGGCTTTCTTT	CASSSAGGMRAFF
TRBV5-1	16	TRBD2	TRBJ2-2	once	TGCGCCAGCAGCGCCGGTTGGGGGGGTGACACCGGGGAGCTGTTTTTT	CASSAGWGGDTGELFF
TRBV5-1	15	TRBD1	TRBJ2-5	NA	TGCGCCAGCAGCCCGACGCTCATCAGGGGGGAGACCCAGTACTTC	CASSPTLIRGETQYF
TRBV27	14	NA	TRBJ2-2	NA	TGTGCCAGCAGACCTATGAGCCCGGCCGGGGAGCTGTTTTTT	CASRPMSPAGELFF
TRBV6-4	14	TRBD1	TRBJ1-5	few	TGTGCCAGCGCTAGACAGGGGAACAATCAGCCCCAGCATTTT	CASARQGNNQPQHF
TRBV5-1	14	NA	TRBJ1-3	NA	TGCGCCAGCCAACAGGGCCCCCAAGGAAACACCATATATTTT	CASQQGPQGNTIYF
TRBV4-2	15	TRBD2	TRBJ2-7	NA	TGTGCCAGCAAGGGAGGGGTAGCGGGGGTCTACGAGCAGTACTTC	CASKGGVAGVYEQYF
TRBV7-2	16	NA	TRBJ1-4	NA	TGTGCCAGCAGCTCCAGGTCGGGGACAACTAATGAAAAACTGTTTTTT	CASSSRSGTTNEKLFF
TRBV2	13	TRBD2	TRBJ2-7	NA	TGTGCCAGCAGAGGCGGGGGACCCTACGAGCAGTACTTC	CASRGGGPYEQYF
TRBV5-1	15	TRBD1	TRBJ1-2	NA	TGCGCCAGCAGCCGACAGGAGGGGGCGGTCTATGGCTACACCTTC	CASSRQEGAVYGYTF
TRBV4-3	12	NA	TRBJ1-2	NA	TGCGCCAGCAGCCAAGCGGGGAATGGCTACACCTTC	CASSQAGNGYTF
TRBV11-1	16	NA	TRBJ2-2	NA	TGTGCCAGCAGCTTAAATGCGGTCGCGAACACCGGGGAGCTGTTTTTT	CASSLNAVANTGELFF
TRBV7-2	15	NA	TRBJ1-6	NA	TGTGCCAGCAGCCCGAACAGTGGGGGAGGTTCACCCCTCCACTTT	CASSPNSGGGSPLHF
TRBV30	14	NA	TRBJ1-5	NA	TGTGCCTGGAGTTCCAGGGTGGGCAATCAGCCCCAGCATTTT	CAWSSRVGNQPQHF
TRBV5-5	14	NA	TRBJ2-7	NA	TGTGCCAGCAGCTTGGTCCCCCCTAGTCGTGAGCAGTACTTC	CASSLVPPSREQYF
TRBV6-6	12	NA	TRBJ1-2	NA	TGTGCCAGCGTGGGCGGGGACCTTGGCTACACCTTC	CASVGGDLGYTF
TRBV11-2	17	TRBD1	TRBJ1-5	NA	TGTGCCAGCAGCAATGCAGGGGGCGCATACCCTAATCAGCCCCAGCATTTT	CASSNAGGAYPNQPQHF